The TCR beta chain under discussion was sequenced for a study of control samples from healthy donors and cancer patients. The table came from immunoSEQ multiplex PCR; TCRdb's copy has only in-frame clones and leaves some out. The sample records about 120,000 clones, more than 70% being singletons. The CDR3 totals 13 residues. V trimming: 1 base; J trimming: 5 bases; junction bases outside the gene matches: 0. Looked up from germline, CDR1 is SGDLS and CDR2 is YYNGEE. Sequencing was done on a sample of blood. The clonotype originates from a man between 50 and 59 years old in good health. V gene TRBV9 combines with J gene TRBJ1-5; 7 bases map to TRBD1. In DNA, the CDR3 is TGTGCCAGCAGCGTACAGGGGGATCAGCCCCAGCATTTT. It specifies CASSVQGDQPQHF.